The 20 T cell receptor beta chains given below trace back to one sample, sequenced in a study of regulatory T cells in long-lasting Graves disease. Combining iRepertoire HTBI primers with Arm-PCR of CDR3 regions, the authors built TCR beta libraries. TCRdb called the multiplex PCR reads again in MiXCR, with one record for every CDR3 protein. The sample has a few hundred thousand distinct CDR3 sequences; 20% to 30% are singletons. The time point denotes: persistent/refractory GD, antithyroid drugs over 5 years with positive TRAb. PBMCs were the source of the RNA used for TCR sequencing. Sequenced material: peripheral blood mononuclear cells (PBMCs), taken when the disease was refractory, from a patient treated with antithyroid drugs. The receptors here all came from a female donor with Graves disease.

CDR3 amino acids: CSATTEGPYEQYF. DNA for the CDR3: TGCAGTGCCACAACGGAAGGTCCCTACGAGCAGTACTTC. This chain links TRBV20-1 with TRBJ2-7; no clear D. V gave up 6 bases and J gave up 2 bases, with 14 bases separating them. Germline CDR1 is DFQATT and CDR2 is SNEGSKA (reference sequence). CDR3 length: 13 amino acids.

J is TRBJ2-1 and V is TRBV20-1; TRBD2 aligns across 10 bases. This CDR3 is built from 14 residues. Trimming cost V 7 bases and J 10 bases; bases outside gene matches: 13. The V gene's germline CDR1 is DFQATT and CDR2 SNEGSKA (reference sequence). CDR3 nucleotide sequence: TGCAGTGGAAGACTAGCGGGCAACTCCTACGAGCAGTTCTTC. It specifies CSGRLAGNSYEQFF.

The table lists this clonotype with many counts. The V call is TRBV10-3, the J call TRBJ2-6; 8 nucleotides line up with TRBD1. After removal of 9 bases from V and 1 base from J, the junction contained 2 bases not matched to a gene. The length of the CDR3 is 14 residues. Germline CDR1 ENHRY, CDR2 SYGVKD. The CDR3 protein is CAIDRGSGANVLTF. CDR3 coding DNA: TGTGCCATAGACAGGGGTTCTGGGGCCAACGTCCTGACTTTC.

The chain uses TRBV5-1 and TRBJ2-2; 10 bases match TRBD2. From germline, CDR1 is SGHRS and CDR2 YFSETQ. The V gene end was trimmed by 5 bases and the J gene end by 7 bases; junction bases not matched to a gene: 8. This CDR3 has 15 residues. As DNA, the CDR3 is TGCGCCAGCAGACCAATAGCGGGAGGATTCGGGGAGCTGTTTTTT. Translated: CASRPIAGGFGELFF.

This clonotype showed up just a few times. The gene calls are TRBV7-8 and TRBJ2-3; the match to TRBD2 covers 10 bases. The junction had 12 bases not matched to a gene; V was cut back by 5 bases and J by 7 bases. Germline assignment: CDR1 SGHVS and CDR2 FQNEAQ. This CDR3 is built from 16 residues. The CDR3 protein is CASSTGGLASPHTQYF. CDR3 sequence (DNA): TGTGCCAGCAGCACAGGGGGACTAGCGAGTCCCCATACGCAGTATTTT.

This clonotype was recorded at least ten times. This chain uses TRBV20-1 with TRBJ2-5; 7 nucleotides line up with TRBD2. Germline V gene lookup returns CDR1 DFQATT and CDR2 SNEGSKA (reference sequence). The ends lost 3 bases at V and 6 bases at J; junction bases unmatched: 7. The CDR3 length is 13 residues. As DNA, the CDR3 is TGCAGTGCTAGTTGGGAGGGTGGAAAGACCCAGTACTTC. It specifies CSASWEGGKTQYF.

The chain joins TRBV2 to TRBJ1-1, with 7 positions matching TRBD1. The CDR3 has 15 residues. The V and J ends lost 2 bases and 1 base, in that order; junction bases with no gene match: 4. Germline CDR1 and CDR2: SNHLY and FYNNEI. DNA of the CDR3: TGTGCCAGCAGTGAATCAGGGGGTGGGAACACTGAAGCTTTCTTT. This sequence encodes CASSESGGGNTEAFF.

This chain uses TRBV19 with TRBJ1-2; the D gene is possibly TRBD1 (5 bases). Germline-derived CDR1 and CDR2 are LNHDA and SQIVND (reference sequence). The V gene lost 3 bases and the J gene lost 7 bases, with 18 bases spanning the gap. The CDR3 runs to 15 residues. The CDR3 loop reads CASSIERGNRFGYTF. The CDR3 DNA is TGTGCCAGTAGTATCGAAAGGGGCAATAGGTTTGGCTACACCTTC.

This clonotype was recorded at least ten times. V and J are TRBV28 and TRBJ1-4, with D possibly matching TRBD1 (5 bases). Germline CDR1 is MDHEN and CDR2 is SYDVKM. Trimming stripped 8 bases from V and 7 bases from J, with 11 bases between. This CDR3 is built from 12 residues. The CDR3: CASGTSSEKLFF. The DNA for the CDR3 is TGTGCCAGCGGGACTAGTAGTGAAAAACTGTTTTTT. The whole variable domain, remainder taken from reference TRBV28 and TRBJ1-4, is DVKVTQSSRYLVKRTGEKVFLECVQDMDHENMFWYRQDPGLGLRLIYFSYDVKMKEKGDIPEGYSVSREKKERFSLILESASTNQTSMYLCASGTSSEKLFFGSGTQLSVL.

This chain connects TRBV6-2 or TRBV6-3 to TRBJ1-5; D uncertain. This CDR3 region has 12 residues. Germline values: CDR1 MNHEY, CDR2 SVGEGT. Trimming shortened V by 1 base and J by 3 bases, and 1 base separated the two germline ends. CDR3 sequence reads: CASSYFNQPQHF. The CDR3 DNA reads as TGTGCCAGCAGTTACTTCAATCAGCCCCAGCATTTT.

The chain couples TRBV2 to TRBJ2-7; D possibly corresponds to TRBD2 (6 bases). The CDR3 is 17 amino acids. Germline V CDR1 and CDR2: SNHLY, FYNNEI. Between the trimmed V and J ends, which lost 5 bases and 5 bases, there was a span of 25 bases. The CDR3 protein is CASSFGGASGREHEQYF. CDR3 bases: TGTGCCAGCAGTTTCGGCGGGGCATCGGGACGGGAGCACGAGCAGTACTTC.

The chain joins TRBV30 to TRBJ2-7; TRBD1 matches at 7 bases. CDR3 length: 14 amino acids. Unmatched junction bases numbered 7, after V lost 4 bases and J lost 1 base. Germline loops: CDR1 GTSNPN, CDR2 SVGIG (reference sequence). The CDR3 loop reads CAWKPRQGSYEQYF. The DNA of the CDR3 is TGTGCCTGGAAACCGCGACAGGGTTCCTACGAGCAGTACTTC.

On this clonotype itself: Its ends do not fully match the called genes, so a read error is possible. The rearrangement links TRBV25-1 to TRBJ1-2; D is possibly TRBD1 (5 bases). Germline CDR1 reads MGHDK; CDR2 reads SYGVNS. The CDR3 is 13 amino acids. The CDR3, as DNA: TGTGCCAGTGGACTGGGGGGTCTGATGAACTACGCCTTC. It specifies CASGLGGLMNYAF.

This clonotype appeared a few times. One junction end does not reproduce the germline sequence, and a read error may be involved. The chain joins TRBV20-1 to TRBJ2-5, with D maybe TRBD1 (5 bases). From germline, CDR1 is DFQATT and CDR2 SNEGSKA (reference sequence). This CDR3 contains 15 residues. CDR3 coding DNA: TGCAGTGCTAGTGAACCTAGGGGCGGCCAAGAGACCCAGCACTTC. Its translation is CSASEPRGGQETQHF.

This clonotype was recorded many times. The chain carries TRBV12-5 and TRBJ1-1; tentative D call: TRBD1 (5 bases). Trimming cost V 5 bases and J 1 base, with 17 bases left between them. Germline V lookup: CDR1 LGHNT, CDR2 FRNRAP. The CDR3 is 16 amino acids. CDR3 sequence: CASGPPQGARNTEAFF. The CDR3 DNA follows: TGTGCTAGTGGTCCTCCCCAGGGAGCGAGGAACACTGAAGCTTTCTTT.

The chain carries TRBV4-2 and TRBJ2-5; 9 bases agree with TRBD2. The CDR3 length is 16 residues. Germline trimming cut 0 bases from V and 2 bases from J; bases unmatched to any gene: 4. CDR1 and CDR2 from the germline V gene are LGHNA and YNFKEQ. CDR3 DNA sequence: TGTGCCAGCAGCCAAGAACCTAGCGGGACACAAGAGACCCAGTACTTC. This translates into CASSQEPSGTQETQYF.

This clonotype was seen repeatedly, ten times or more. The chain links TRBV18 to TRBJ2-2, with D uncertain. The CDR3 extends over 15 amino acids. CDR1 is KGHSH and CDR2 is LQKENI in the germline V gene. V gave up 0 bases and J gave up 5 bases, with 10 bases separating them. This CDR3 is CASSPPGTVTGELFF. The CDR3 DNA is TGTGCCAGCTCACCACCGGGCACAGTGACCGGGGAGCTGTTTTTT.

The CDR3 loop reads CAWTHLEGVGNTIYF. Written as DNA, the CDR3 is TGTGCCTGGACCCATCTCGAGGGGGTTGGAAACACCATATATTTT. The chain joins TRBV30 to TRBJ1-3, with TRBD1 as a possible D gene (6 bases). Germline V gives CDR1 GTSNPN, CDR2 SVGIG (reference sequence). Trimming stripped 4 bases from V and 3 bases from J, with 16 bases between. This CDR3 region has 15 residues.

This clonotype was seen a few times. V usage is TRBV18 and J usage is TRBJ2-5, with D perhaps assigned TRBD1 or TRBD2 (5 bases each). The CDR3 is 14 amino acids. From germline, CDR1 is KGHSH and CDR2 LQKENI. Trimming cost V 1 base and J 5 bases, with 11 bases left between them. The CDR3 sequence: CASSPRGSWETQYF. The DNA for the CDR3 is TGTGCCAGCTCACCACGGGGGAGTTGGGAGACCCAGTACTTC.

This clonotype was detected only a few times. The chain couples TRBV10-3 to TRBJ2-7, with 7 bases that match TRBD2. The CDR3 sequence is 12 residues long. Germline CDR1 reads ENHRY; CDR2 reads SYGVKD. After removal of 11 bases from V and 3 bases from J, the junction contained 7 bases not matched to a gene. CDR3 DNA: TGTGCCGTCCGGGACTACCTCTACGAGCAGTACTTC. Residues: CAVRDYLYEQYF.